Sequencing of this T cell receptor beta chain was carried out in a study of blood T cell repertoires in COVID-19. Under the authors' procedure: Cell counts per sample came from amplifying reference gene primers. TCRdb's copy holds only in-frame clones and misses some; the assay was immunoSEQ multiplex PCR. V, J and clone size are taken as reported in that table, and D and trimming were inferred from the DNA itself. The sample contains 250,000 to 300,000 clones, over 65% of which appear only once. CDR3 length equals 12 residues. V gave up 6 bases and J gave up 6 bases; unmatched junction bases: 5. The V gene's germline CDR1 is WSHSY and CDR2 SAAADI.

The rearrangement uses TRBV10-2 and TRBJ2-7, with 7 bases that match TRBD2. The material sequenced was peripheral blood. The receptor was derived from a man aged 55 to 69 who had recovered from COVID-19. The CDR3 DNA reads TGCGCCAGCAGGGGGGGGGTTGGCGAGCAGTACTTC. Translation: CASRGGVGEQYF.